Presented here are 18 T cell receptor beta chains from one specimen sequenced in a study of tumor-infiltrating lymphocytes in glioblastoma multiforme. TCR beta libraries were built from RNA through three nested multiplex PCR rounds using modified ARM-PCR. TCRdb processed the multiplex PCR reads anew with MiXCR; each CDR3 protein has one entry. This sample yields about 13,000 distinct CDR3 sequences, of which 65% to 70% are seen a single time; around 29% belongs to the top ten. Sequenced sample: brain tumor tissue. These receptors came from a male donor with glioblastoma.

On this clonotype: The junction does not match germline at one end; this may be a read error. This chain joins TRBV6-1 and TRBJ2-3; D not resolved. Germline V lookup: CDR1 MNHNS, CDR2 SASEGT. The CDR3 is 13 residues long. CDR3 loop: CAISEEKGDTQYF. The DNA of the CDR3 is TGTGCCATCAGTGAAGAGAAGGGAGATACGCAGTATTTT.

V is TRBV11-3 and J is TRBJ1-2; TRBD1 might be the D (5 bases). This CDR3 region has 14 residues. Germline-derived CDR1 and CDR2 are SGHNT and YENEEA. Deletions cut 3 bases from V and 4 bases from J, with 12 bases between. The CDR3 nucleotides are TGTGCCAGCAGCTTTTACGGGGACCGCTATGGCTACACCTTC. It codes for CASSFYGDRYGYTF.

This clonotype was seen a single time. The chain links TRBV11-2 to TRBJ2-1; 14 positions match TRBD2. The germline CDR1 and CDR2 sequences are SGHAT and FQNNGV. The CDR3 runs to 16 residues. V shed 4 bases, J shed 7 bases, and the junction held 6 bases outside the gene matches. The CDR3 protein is CASSSGRTSGGNEQFF. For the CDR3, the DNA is TGTGCCAGCAGCTCAGGCCGGACTAGCGGGGGGAATGAGCAGTTCTTC.

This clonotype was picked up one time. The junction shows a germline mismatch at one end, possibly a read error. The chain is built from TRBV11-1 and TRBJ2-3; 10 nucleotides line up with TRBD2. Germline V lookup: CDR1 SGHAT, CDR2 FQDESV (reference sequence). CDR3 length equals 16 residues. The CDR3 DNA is TGTGTCAGCAGCTTAGCACTAGCGGGGAGCACAGATACGCAGTATTTC. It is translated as CVSSLALAGSTDTQYF.

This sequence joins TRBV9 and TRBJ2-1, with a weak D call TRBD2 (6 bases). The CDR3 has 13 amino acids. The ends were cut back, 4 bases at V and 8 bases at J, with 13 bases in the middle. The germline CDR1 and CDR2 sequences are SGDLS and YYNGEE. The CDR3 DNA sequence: TGTGCCAGCAGCAAGACTAGTCGGTATGAGCAGTTCTTC. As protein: CASSKTSRYEQFF.

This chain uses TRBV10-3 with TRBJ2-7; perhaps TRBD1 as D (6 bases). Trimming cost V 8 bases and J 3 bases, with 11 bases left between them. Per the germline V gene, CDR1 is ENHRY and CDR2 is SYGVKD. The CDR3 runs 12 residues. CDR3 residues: CAISTGSYEQYF. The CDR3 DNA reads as TGTGCCATCTCCACAGGGAGCTACGAGCAGTACTTC.

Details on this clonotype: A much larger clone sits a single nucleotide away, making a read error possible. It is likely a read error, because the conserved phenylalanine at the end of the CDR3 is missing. DNA for the CDR3: TGTGCCAGCAGCCAAGGTGTCCGCTACAATGAGCAGTTCTCC. Translated: CASSQGVRYNEQFS. This chain links TRBV14 with TRBJ2-1; no definite D call. Trimming shortened V by 1 base and J by 3 bases, and 7 bases separated the two germline ends. CDR3 size: 14 residues. Germline V CDR1 and CDR2: SGHDN, FVKESK.

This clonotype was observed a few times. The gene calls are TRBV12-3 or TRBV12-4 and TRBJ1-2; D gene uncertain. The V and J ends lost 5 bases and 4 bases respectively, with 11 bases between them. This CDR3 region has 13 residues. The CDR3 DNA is TGTGCCAGCAGTCTTCGACAAACCTATGGCTACACCTTC. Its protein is CASSLRQTYGYTF.

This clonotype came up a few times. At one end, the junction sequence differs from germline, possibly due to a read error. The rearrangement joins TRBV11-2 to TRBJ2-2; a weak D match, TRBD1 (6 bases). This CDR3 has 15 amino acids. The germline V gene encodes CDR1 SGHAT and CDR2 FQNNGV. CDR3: CASSRTEVNTGKLFF. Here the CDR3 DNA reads TGTGCCAGCAGTAGGACAGAGGTCAACACCGGGAAGCTGTTTTTT.

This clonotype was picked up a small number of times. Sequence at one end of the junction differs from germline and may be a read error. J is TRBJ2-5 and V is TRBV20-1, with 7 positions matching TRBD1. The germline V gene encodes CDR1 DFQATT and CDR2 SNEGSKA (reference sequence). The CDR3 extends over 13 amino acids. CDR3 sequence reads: CSVRGGHQETQYF. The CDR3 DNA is TGCAGTGTTAGAGGGGGCCATCAAGAGACCCAGTACTTC.

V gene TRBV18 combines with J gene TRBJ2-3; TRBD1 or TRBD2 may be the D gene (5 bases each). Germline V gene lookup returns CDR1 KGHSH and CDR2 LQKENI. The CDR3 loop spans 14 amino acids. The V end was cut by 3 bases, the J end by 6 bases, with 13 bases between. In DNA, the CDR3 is TGTGCCAGCTCACCCGAGAGGGGCCGGGATACGCAGTATTTT. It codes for CASSPERGRDTQYF.

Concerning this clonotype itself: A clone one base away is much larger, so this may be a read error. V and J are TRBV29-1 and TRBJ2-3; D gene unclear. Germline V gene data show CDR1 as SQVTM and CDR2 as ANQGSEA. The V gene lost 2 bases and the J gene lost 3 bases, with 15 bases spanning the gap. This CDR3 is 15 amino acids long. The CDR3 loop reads CSVEYPLPWTDTQYF. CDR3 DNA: TGCAGCGTTGAATATCCCCTTCCCTGGACAGATACGCAGTATTTT.

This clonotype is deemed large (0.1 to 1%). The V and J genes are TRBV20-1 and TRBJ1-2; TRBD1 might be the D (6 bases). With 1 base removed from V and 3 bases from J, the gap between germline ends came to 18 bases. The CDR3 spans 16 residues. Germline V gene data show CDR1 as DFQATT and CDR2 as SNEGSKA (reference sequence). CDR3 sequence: CSARAQGKNRDYGYTF. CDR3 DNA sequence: TGCAGTGCTAGAGCCCAAGGGAAAAACAGGGACTATGGCTACACCTTC.

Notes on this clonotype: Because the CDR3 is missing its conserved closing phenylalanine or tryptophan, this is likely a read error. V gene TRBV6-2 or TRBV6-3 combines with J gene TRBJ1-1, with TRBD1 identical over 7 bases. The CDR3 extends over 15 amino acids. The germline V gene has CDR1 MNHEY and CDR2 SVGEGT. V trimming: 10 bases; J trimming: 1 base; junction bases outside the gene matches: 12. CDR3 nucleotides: TGTGCCATCGCGGGACAGCATATAAAGAACACTGAAGCTTTCCTT. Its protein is CAIAGQHIKNTEAFL.

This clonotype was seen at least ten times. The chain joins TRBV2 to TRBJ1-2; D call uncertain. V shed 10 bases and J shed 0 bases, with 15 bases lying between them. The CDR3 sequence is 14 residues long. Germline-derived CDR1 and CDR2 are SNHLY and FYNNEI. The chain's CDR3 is CAIRGQAANYGYTF. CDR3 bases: TGTGCCATCAGAGGCCAGGCCGCTAACTATGGCTACACCTTC.

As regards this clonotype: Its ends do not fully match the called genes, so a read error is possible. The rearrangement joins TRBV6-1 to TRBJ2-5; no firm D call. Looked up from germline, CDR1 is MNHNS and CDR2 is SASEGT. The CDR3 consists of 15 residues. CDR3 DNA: TGTGCCAGCAGTGCCCTAAGGGCGAGCGAAGAGACCGAGTTCTTC. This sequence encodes CASSALRASEETEFF.

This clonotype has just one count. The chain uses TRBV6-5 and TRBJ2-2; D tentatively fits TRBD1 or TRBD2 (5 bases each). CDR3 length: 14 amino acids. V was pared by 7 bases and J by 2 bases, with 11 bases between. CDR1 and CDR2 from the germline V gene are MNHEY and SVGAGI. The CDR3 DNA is TGTGCCAGCACGTGGGGGAGCAACACCGGGGAGCTGTTTTTT. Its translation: CASTWGSNTGELFF.

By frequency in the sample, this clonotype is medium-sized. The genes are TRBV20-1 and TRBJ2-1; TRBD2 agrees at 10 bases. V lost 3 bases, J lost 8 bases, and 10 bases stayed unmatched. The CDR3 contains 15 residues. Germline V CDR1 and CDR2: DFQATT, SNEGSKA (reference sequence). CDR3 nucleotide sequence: TGCAGTGCTAGTGTCAGACTAGCGGGTATTGATGAGCAGTTCTTC. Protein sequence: CSASVRLAGIDEQFF.